The sequence of this T cell receptor beta chain was determined in a study of blood T cell repertoires in COVID-19. The overall study: Samples taken during acute and convalescent COVID-19 were collected in the United States, Italy and Spain. Sources were T cells, B-cell-depleted T cells, or PBMCs; the material itself was cDNA or gDNA.

Only in-frame clones appear in the TCRdb table, and some are missing; sequencing was by immunoSEQ multiplex PCR. The sample carries 130,000 to 150,000 clones, 88% recorded once. The clonotype comes from a man aged 50-60 years with active or convalescent COVID-19. Input material: peripheral blood.

CDR3 in DNA: TGTGCCAGTCGTGATGGCTCCTATGGCTACACCTTC. Protein: CASRDGSYGYTF. The chain uses TRBV19 and TRBJ1-2; no firm D call. V was clipped by 8 bases and J by 4 bases, with 11 bases between them. CDR3 length: 12 residues. Germline CDR1 reads LNHDA; CDR2 reads SQIVND (reference sequence).